Reported below is one T cell receptor (beta chain). Libraries were prepared by immunoSEQ multiplex PCR; TCRdb keeps only in-frame clonotypes and omits some of them. In the table there are millions of clones, approximately 92% of which are singletons. CDR1 is SGHDT and CDR2 is YYEEEE in the germline V gene. CDR3 length equals 13 residues. Trimming removed 2 bases from V and 5 bases from J, with 8 bases in between. This record belongs to a study of shared clonotypes between healthy human individuals. Study details: Contributing individuals were a couple of females and a few males aged 18 to 49.

The sequencing sample was made of naive CD4+ T cells sorted from blood. This sample's subset: CD45RA+ positively selected. This receptor was obtained from a man aged 18 to 29 in good health. V and J are TRBV5-6 and TRBJ2-1; D ambiguous. The CDR3 nucleotides are TGTGCCAGCAGCTTCAGACCGGACAATGAGCAGTTCTTC. Amino acid sequence: CASSFRPDNEQFF.